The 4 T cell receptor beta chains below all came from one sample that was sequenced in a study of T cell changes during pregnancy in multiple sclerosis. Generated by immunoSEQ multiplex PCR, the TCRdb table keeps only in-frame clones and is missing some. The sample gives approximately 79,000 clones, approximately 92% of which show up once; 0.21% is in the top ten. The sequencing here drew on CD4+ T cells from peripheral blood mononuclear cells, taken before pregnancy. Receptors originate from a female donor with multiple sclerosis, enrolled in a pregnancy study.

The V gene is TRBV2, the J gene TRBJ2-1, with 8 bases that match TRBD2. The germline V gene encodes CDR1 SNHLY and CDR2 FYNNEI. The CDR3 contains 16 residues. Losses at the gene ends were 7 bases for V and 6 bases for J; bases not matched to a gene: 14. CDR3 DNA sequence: TGTGCCAGCATTCCCCGGGTGACTAGCGTGCCCAATGAGCAGTTCTTC. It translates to CASIPRVTSVPNEQFF. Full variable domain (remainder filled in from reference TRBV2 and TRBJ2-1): EPEVTQTPSHQVTQMGQEVILRCVPISNHLYFYWYRQILGQKVEFLVSFYNNEISEKSEIFDDQFSVERPDGSNFTLKIRSTKLEDSAMYFCASIPRVTSVPNEQFFGPGTRLTVL.

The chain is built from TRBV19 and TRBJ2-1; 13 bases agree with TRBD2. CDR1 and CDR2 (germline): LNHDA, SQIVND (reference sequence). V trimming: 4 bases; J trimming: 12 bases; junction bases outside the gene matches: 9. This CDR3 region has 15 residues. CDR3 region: CASSRLAGGPRGQFF. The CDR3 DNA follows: TGTGCCAGTAGTAGACTAGCGGGGGGTCCCCGGGGGCAGTTCTTC.

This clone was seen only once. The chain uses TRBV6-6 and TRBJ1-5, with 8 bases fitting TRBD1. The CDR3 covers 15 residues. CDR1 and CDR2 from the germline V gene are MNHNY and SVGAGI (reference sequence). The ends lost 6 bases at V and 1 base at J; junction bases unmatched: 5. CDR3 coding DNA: TGTGCCAGCAGCCAGGACAGGGCCAGCAATCAGCCCCAGCATTTT. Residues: CASSQDRASNQPQHF.

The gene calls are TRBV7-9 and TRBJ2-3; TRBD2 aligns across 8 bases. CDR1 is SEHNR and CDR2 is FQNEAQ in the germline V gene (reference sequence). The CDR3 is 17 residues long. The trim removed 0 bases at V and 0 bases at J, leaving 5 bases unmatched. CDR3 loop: CASSLALPSGSTDTQYF. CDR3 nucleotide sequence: TGTGCCAGCAGCTTAGCGCTCCCTAGCGGGAGCACAGATACGCAGTATTTT.